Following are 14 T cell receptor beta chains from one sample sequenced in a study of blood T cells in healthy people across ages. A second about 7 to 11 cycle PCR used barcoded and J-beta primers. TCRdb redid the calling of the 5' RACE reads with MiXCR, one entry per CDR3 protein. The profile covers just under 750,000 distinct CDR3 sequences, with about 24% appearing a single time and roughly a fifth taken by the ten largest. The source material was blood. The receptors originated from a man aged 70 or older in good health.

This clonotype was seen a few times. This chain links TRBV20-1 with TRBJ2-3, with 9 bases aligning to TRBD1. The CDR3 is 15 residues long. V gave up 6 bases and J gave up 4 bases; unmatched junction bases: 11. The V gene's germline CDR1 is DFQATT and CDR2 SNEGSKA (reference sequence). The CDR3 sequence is CSAQAGTGSADTQYF. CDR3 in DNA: TGCAGTGCCCAAGCCGGGACAGGGAGTGCAGATACGCAGTATTTT.

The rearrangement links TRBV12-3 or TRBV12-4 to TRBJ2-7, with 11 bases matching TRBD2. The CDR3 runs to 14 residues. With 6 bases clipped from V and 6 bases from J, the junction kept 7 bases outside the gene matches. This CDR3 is CASRISGTSGEQYF. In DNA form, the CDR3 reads TGTGCCAGCAGAATAAGCGGGACTAGCGGCGAGCAGTACTTC.

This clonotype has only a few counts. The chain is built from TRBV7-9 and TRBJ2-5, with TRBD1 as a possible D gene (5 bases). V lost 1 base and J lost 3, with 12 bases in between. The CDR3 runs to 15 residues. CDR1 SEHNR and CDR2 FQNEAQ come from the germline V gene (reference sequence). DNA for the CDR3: TGTGCCAGCAGCTTAGTATCAGACAGTAAAGAGACCCAGTACTTC. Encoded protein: CASSLVSDSKETQYF.

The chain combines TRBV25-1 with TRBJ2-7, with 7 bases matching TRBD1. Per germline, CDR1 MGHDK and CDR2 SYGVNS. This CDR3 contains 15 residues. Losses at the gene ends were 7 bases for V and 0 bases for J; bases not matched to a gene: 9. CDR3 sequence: CASKNGDRVSYEQYV. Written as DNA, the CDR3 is TGTGCCAGCAAGAACGGGGACAGAGTCTCCTACGAGCAGTACGTC.

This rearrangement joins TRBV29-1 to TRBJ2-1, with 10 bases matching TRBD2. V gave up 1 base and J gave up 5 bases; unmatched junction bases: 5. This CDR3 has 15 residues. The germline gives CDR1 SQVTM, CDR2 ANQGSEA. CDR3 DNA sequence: TGCAGCGTTGAAGCAGGCAGCGGGGGGGACAATGAGCAGTTCTTC. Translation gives CSVEAGSGGDNEQFF.

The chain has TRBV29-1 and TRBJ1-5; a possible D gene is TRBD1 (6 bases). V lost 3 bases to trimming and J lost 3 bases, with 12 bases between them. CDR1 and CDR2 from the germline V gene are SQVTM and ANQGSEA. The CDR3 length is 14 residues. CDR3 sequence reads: CSVEGQGYNQPQHF. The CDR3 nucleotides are TGCAGCGTTGAGGGGCAGGGGTACAATCAGCCCCAGCATTTT. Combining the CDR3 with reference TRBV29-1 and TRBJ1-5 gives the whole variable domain SAVISQKPSRDICQRGTSLTIQCQVDSQVTMMFWYRQQPGQSLTLIATANQGSEATYESGFVIDKFPISRPNLTFSTLTVSNMSPEDSSIYLCSVEGQGYNQPQHFGDGTRLSIL.

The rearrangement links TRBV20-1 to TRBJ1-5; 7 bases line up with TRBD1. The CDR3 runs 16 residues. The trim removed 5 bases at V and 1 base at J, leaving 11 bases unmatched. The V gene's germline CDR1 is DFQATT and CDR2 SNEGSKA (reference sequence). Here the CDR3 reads CSALGRGPVSNQPQHF. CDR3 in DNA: TGCAGTGCTCTAGGGAGGGGGCCTGTAAGCAATCAGCCCCAGCATTTT.

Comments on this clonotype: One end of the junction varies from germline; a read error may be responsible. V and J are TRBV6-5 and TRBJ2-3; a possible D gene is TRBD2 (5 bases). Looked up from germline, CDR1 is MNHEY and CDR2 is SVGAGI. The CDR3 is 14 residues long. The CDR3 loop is CAGSYLNRGDTRYF. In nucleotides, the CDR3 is TGTGCCGGCAGTTACTTAAATCGGGGAGATACGCGGTATTTT.

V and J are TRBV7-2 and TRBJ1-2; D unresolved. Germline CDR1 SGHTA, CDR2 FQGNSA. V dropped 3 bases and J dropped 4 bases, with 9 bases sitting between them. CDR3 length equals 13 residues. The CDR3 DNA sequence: TGTGCCAGCAGCTTTACGGAGATCTATGGCTACACCTTC. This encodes CASSFTEIYGYTF. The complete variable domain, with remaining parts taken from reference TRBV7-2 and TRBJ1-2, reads GAGVSQSPSNKVTEKGKDVELRCDPISGHTALYWYRQSLGQGLEFLIYFQGNSAPDKSGLPSDRFSAERTGGSVSTLTIQRTQQEDSAVYLCASSFTEIYGYTFGSGTRLTVV.

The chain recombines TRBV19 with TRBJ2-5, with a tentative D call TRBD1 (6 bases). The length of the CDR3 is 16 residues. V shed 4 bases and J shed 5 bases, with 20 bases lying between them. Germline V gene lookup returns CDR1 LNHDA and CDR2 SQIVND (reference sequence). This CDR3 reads CASSRGTGTIGETQYF. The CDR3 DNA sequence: TGTGCCAGTAGTAGGGGTACAGGGACAATTGGGGAGACCCAGTACTTC. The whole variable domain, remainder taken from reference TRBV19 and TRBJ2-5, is DGGITQSPKYLFRKEGQNVTLSCEQNLNHDAMYWYRQDPGQGLRLIYYSQIVNDFQKGDIAEGYSVSREKKESFPLTVTSAQKNPTAFYLCASSRGTGTIGETQYFGPGTRLLVL.

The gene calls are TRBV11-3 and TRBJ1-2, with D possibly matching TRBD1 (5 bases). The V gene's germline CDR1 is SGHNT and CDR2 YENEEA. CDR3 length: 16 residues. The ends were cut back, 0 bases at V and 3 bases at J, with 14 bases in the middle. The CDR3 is CASSLDLGVIDYGYTF. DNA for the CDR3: TGTGCCAGCAGCTTAGATTTAGGGGTTATCGACTATGGCTACACCTTC.

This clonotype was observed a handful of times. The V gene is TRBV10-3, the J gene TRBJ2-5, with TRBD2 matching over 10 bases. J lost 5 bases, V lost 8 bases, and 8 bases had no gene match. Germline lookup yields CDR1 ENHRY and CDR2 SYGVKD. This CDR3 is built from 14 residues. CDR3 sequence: CAISASGRAETQYF. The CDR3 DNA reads TGTGCCATCTCCGCTAGCGGGAGAGCGGAGACCCAGTACTTC.

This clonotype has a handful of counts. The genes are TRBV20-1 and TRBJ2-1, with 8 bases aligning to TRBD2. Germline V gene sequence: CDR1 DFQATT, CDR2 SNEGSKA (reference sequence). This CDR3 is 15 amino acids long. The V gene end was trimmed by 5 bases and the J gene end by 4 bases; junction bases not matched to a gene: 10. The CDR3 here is CSAPGERESYNEQFF. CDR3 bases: TGCAGTGCTCCCGGGGAGCGGGAGTCATACAATGAGCAGTTCTTC.

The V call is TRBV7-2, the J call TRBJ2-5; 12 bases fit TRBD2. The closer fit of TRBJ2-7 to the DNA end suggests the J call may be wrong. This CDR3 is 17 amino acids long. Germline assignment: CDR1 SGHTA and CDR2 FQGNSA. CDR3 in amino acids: CASSLGLAGVRSYEQYV. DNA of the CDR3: TGTGCCAGCAGCTTAGGACTAGCGGGAGTTCGTTCCTACGAGCAGTACGTC.